The 25 T cell receptor beta chains in this list originate from one sample, sequenced in a study of blood T cell repertoires in COVID-19. Profiled with immunoSEQ multiplex PCR; TCRdb holds only in-frame clones, not every one. The repertoire includes about 370,000 clones, more than 70% of them detected once, and under 11% sits in the top ten. The sequencing sample was made of peripheral blood. These receptors came from a woman in her 30s with COVID-19, enrolled during active disease.

The chain links TRBV3-1 (or the pseudogene TRBV3-2) to TRBJ2-7; 7 nucleotides match TRBD1. Germline CDR1 is LGHDT and CDR2 is YNNKEL (reference sequence). The CDR3 covers 15 residues. Trimming at V came to 3 bases and at J to 0 bases, leaving 5 bases not matched to a gene. The CDR3 DNA sequence: TGTGCCAGCAGCCAGGGCAGACAGGGCTCCTACGAGCAGTACTTC. It codes for CASSQGRQGSYEQYF.

The genes are TRBV30 and TRBJ1-4; 7 bases are shared with TRBD1. Germline V gene lookup returns CDR1 GTSNPN and CDR2 SVGIG (reference sequence). Trimming removed 2 bases from V and 3 bases from J; junction bases left unmatched: 3. The CDR3 has 14 residues. The CDR3 DNA sequence: TGTGCCTGGAGTCCGGGACAGCCTAATGAAAAACTGTTTTTT. Translated, it gives CAWSPGQPNEKLFF.

The CDR3 DNA is TGCGCCAGCAGCCAAGATGGGCACGACGAGCAGTACTTC. The encoded protein is CASSQDGHDEQYF. V gene TRBV4-1 combines with J gene TRBJ2-7; D remains ambiguous. Germline values: CDR1 MGHRA, CDR2 YSYEKL. The CDR3 is 13 residues long. The V end was cut by 0 bases, the J end by 5 bases, with 8 bases between.

V gene TRBV28 combines with J gene TRBJ2-7; 16 bases map to TRBD2. The CDR3 extends over 13 amino acids. The V and J ends lost 10 bases and 10 bases, in that order; junction bases with no gene match: 7. Germline CDR1 MDHEN, CDR2 SYDVKM. CDR3 DNA sequence: TGTGCCACGGTGGGACTAGCGGGAGGGCCCCAGTACTTC. It yields the protein CATVGLAGGPQYF.

The chain recombines TRBV3-1 (or the pseudogene TRBV3-2) with TRBJ1-5; the D gene is possibly TRBD1 (5 bases). Germline V CDR1 and CDR2: LGHDT, YNNKEL (reference sequence). There are 14 residues in the CDR3. V was pared by 4 bases and J by 1 base, with 8 bases between. The CDR3 sequence: CASSRGGSNQPQHF. In DNA form, the CDR3 reads TGTGCCAGCAGCCGTGGGGGGAGCAATCAGCCCCAGCATTTT.

V and J are TRBV24-1 and TRBJ2-5, with a weak D call TRBD1 (5 bases). Germline CDR1 reads KGHDR; CDR2 reads SFDVKD. The CDR3 covers 15 residues. The V end lost 9 bases, the J end lost 2 bases, and 18 bases lay between the germline ends. The CDR3 nucleotides are TGTGCCACCGGACCTCGTGGACAAAATCAAGAGACCCAGTACTTC. It specifies CATGPRGQNQETQYF.

This sequence joins TRBV19 and TRBJ2-5, with 7 positions matching TRBD2. V dropped 3 bases and J dropped 5; count of bases not matched to a gene: 9. Germline values: CDR1 LNHDA, CDR2 SQIVND (reference sequence). The CDR3 consists of 15 residues. The CDR3 region has the DNA TGTGCCAGTAGTATTATGGGGAGGGGTAGGGAGACCCAGTACTTC. Encoded protein: CASSIMGRGRETQYF.

The chain is built from TRBV29-1 and TRBJ2-6; tentatively, D is TRBD2 (6 bases). Germline loops: CDR1 SQVTM, CDR2 ANQGSEA. Trimming took 4 bases from V and 3 from J, leaving 13 bases between them. This CDR3 region has 15 residues. The CDR3 DNA sequence: TGCAGCGTTGTTGGGGAGGTATTTGGGGCCAACGTCCTGACTTTC. Translated: CSVVGEVFGANVLTF.

The rearrangement links TRBV28 to TRBJ2-3; 14 positions match TRBD2. The J segment lost 3 bases and the V segment lost 10 bases, leaving 3 bases of the junction unmatched. Germline-derived CDR1 and CDR2 are MDHEN and SYDVKM. The CDR3 runs to 14 residues. The CDR3 DNA reads as TGTGCCACCAGACTAGCGGGAGGGACAGATACGCAGTATTTT. Translation gives CATRLAGGTDTQYF.

The chain has TRBV29-1 and TRBJ1-1; D gene unclear. Trimming took off 3 bases at V and 1 base at J, with 12 bases between the two ends. CDR1 SQVTM and CDR2 ANQGSEA come from the germline V gene. The CDR3 contains 14 residues. The DNA of the CDR3 is TGCAGCGTTGAGGCGCTGAGGGCGAACACTGAAGCTTTCTTT. This translates into CSVEALRANTEAFF.

This clone was seen more than once but under ten times. V is TRBV5-1 and J is TRBJ2-2; D remains unclear. This CDR3 has 14 residues. Trimming shortened V by 0 bases and J by 6 bases, and 9 bases separated the two germline ends. Germline lookup yields CDR1 SGHRS and CDR2 YFSETQ. The CDR3 DNA is TGCGCCAGCAGCTTGGAGGCAGGCGCCGGGGAGCTGTTTTTT. It is translated as CASSLEAGAGELFF.

J is TRBJ1-4 and V is TRBV12-3 or TRBV12-4, with D unclear. The ends were cut back, 8 bases at V and 7 bases at J, with 8 bases in the middle. The CDR3 loop spans 11 amino acids. The CDR3 DNA reads as TGTGCCAGCCGACGGGGTGAAAAACTGTTTTTT. It translates to CASRRGEKLFF.

V is TRBV4-1 and J is TRBJ2-5, with D possibly matching TRBD2 (6 bases). V gave up 1 base and J gave up 2 bases, with 14 bases separating them. The CDR3 length is 16 residues. Per the germline V gene, CDR1 is MGHRA and CDR2 is YSYEKL. The CDR3 sequence is CASSQGVLAVQETQYF. CDR3 in DNA: TGCGCCAGCAGCCAAGGGGTCTTAGCGGTACAAGAGACCCAGTACTTC.

J is TRBJ2-7 and V is TRBV2; maybe TRBD1 (6 bases). V shed 8 bases and J shed 1 base, with 15 bases lying between them. CDR1 and CDR2 (germline): SNHLY, FYNNEI. CDR3 length: 14 amino acids. The CDR3 region has the DNA TGTGCCAGCGGATGGACAGTCGATTCCTACGAGCAGTACTTC. Encoded protein: CASGWTVDSYEQYF.

This chain connects TRBV10-1 to TRBJ2-3; 7 bases are shared with TRBD2. This CDR3 is built from 16 residues. J was trimmed by 2 bases and V by 4 bases; bases with no gene match: 9. Per germline, CDR1 WNHNN and CDR2 SYGVQD (reference sequence). The CDR3 DNA is TGCGCCAGCAGTGTAGATCCAGCGGGAATCACAGATACGCAGTATTTT. As protein: CASSVDPAGITDTQYF.

The chain joins TRBV5-4 to TRBJ2-2; D remains ambiguous. V was cut by 3 bases and J by 5 bases, with 8 bases left in between. The germline V gene has CDR1 SGHNT and CDR2 YYREEE (reference sequence). CDR3 size: 13 residues. The CDR3 DNA reads as TGTGCCAGCAGCTCGGTAGATACCGGGGAGCTGTTTTTT. As protein: CASSSVDTGELFF.

The rearrangement links TRBV6-5 to TRBJ2-2; 8 bases are shared with TRBD1. In germline, CDR1 is MNHEY, CDR2 SVGAGI. V was pared by 5 bases and J by 3 bases, with 5 bases of the junction left unmatched. This CDR3 contains 15 residues. The CDR3 coding sequence is TGTGCCAGCAGTCAGAACAGGGGGTACACCGGGGAGCTGTTTTTT. As protein: CASSQNRGYTGELFF.

The chain couples TRBV12-3 or TRBV12-4 to TRBJ2-5; D might be TRBD1 (5 bases). The germline V and J ends were trimmed by 3 bases and 4 bases, with 9 bases remaining between them. The CDR3 totals 13 residues. CDR3 bases: TGTGCCAGCAGTTTTGGCAGGGTAGAGACCCAGTACTTC. Amino acids: CASSFGRVETQYF.

The V gene is TRBV27, the J gene TRBJ1-5, with no clear D. CDR1 is MNHEY and CDR2 is SMNVEV in the germline V gene (reference sequence). The CDR3 is made up of 13 amino acids. Deletions cut 3 bases from V and 5 bases from J, with 8 bases between. The CDR3 nucleotides read TGTGCCAGCAGTTTTAAACATTATCAGCCCCAGCATTTT. It specifies CASSFKHYQPQHF.

The table lists this clone with a few counts. This rearrangement joins TRBV7-9 to TRBJ1-1; no definite D call. The CDR3 consists of 15 residues. Trimming took off 1 base at V and 2 bases at J, with 11 bases between the two ends. Germline V gene sequence: CDR1 SEHNR, CDR2 FQNEAQ (reference sequence). The CDR3 loop reads CASSLGGATNTEAFF. The CDR3 nucleotides read TGTGCCAGCAGCTTAGGGGGAGCAACAAACACTGAAGCTTTCTTT.

Turning to this clone: One end of the junction fails to match germline, which may point to a read error. The rearrangement joins TRBV6-5 to TRBJ2-1, with 8 bases matching TRBD1. The germline V gene encodes CDR1 MNHEY and CDR2 SVGAGI. This CDR3 is built from 13 residues. CDR3 in amino acids: CASSYSPRTGTLF. Here the CDR3 DNA reads TGTGCCAGCAGTTACTCCCCGAGGACAGGGACCCTCTTC.

The J gene is TRBJ2-6, the V gene TRBV3-1 (or the pseudogene TRBV3-2), with D possibly matching TRBD1 (5 bases). CDR3 size: 19 residues. CDR1 and CDR2 from the germline V gene are LGHDT and YNNKEL (reference sequence). The V gene lost 0 bases and the J gene lost 0 bases, with 15 bases spanning the gap. This chain's CDR3 is CASSQEVSRGSSGANVLTF. Written as DNA, the CDR3 is TGTGCCAGCAGCCAAGAAGTTAGTAGGGGAAGCTCTGGGGCCAACGTCCTGACTTTC.

The chain has TRBV4-3 and TRBJ2-3; 7 nucleotides match TRBD2. V dropped 0 bases and J dropped 6; count of bases not matched to a gene: 6. This CDR3 is built from 15 residues. Germline lookup yields CDR1 LGHNA and CDR2 YSLEER. The CDR3 bases are TGCGCCAGCAGCCAAGAGCGGGAGTTTGCCGATACGCAGTATTTT. It codes for CASSQEREFADTQYF.

The chain uses TRBV7-3 and TRBJ2-2, with 8 bases aligning to TRBD1. Trimming took 5 bases from V and 4 from J; bases not matched to a gene: 9. The CDR3 runs 16 residues. Per germline, CDR1 SGHTA and CDR2 FQGTGA. As DNA, the CDR3 is TGTGCCAGCAGCCCGACAGGGGCCCGGGGCACCGGGGAGCTGTTTTTT. This gives the protein CASSPTGARGTGELFF.

The chain combines TRBV11-3 with TRBJ2-2; D is uncertain. Germline CDR1 and CDR2: SGHNT and YENEEA. The CDR3 spans 12 residues. The germline V and J ends were trimmed by 5 bases and 7 bases, with 8 bases remaining between them. The CDR3 region is CASSRQNGELFF. CDR3 bases: TGTGCCAGCAGCCGCCAGAACGGGGAGCTGTTTTTT.